These 5 T cell receptor beta chains share one sample of origin, sequenced in a study of OX40 agonist ivuxolimab in advanced cancers. Some clones are missing from TCRdb's copy, which holds only in-frame ones; the method was immunoSEQ multiplex PCR. The sample includes approximately 72,000 clones, about 86% of them seen just once. The specimen comprised CD4+ or CD8+ T cells sorted from blood, sampled in a trial of the OX40 agonist ivuxolimab. The receptor set was obtained from an adult with an advanced solid tumor such as melanoma, head and neck, liver or kidney cancer.

This clone was seen just once. This rearrangement joins TRBV5-4 to TRBJ1-4; no reliable D call. Trimming removed 4 bases at V and 7 bases at J, with 14 bases between. The length of the CDR3 is 14 residues. Germline V gene lookup returns CDR1 SGHNT and CDR2 YYREEE (reference sequence). CDR3 coding DNA: TGTGCCAGCAGCCCCCCAGGAGTTGGTGAAAAACTGTTTTTT. It translates to CASSPPGVGEKLFF. The full variable domain, in which reference TRBV5-4 and TRBJ1-4 provide the parts outside the CDR3, is ETGVTQSPTHLIKTRGQQVTLRCSSQSGHNTVSWYQQALGQGPQFIFQYYREEENGRGNFPPRFSGLQFPNYSSELNVNALELDDSALYLCASSPPGVGEKLFFGSGTQLSVL.

The rearrangement uses TRBV9 and TRBJ2-3; D uncertain. Trimming cost V 4 bases and J 1 base, with 10 bases left between them. Germline CDR1 and CDR2: SGDLS and YYNGEE. The CDR3 totals 14 residues. The CDR3 reads CASSPSAGTDTQYF. The CDR3 DNA reads as TGTGCCAGCAGCCCATCGGCTGGCACAGATACGCAGTATTTT.

The J gene is TRBJ1-1, the V gene TRBV6-6; D gene ambiguous. Between the trimmed V and J ends, which lost 0 bases and 3 bases, there was a span of 11 bases. The CDR3 loop spans 15 amino acids. The V gene's germline CDR1 is MNHNY and CDR2 SVGAGI (reference sequence). In DNA form, the CDR3 reads TGTGCCAGCAGTTACTCGCGGTCAGCGGACACTGAAGCTTTCTTT. Protein product: CASSYSRSADTEAFF.

V usage is TRBV10-3 and J usage is TRBJ2-7, with D unclear. The CDR3 covers 13 residues. The germline gives CDR1 ENHRY, CDR2 SYGVKD. V was trimmed by 6 bases and J by 2 bases, leaving 11 bases between them. The CDR3 reads CAISHTEPYEQYF. The DNA of the CDR3 is TGTGCCATCAGCCATACGGAACCCTACGAGCAGTACTTC.

The V call is TRBV5-4, the J call TRBJ1-6, with D perhaps TRBD1 (6 bases). The CDR3 loop spans 19 amino acids. V was clipped by 0 bases and J by 5 bases, with 21 bases between them. The germline V gene has CDR1 SGHNT and CDR2 YYREEE (reference sequence). The CDR3 bases are TGTGCCAGCAGCTTGGCCCTCGGCATACAGGGTATTGATAATTCACCCCTCCACTTT. Protein: CASSLALGIQGIDNSPLHF.